This T cell receptor (beta chain) was sequenced during a study of beta chain features in type 1 diabetes. Germline V CDR1 and CDR2: SGDLS, YYNGEE. With 0 bases clipped from V and 5 bases from J, the junction kept 5 bases outside the gene matches. The CDR3 loop spans 16 amino acids. Isolated RNA was reverse transcribed in full, so expressed TCRB transcripts were sequenced. Mean read depth for naive, central memory and regulatory T cell samples was around 3.8 million reads. The protocol was immunoSEQ multiplex PCR, while the TCRdb copy is restricted to in-frame clones and leaves out a portion. The repertoire holds about 650,000 clones, with around 12% as singletons. The study's findings and limits: All four CD4+ subsets from Type 1 diabetes patients carried moderately but significantly shorter TCRB CDR3s. The VDJ junctions of type 1 diabetes patients carried fewer insertions and more deletions.

In its sample, this clone was seen a few times. What it recognizes is unknown. Other nucleotide sequences from this sample produce the same CDR3. Sequenced: naive CD4+ T cells from blood. This chain links TRBV9 with TRBJ2-1; TRBD2 aligns across 10 bases. This receptor was obtained from a man aged 25-40 years with type 1 diabetes. In nucleotides, the CDR3 is TGTGCCAGCAGCGTAGTCTCTAGCGGGGGAGACAATGAGCAGTTCTTC. It yields the protein CASSVVSSGGDNEQFF.